These 5 T cell receptor beta chains were all obtained from the same sample, sequenced in a study of blood T cell repertoires in COVID-19. Sequencing used immunoSEQ multiplex PCR; TCRdb keeps in-frame clones, though not all of them. Found here are 81,000 or so clones, roughly 85% of them singletons; the top ten hold roughly 9.3%. The specimen sequenced was peripheral blood. The receptors were gathered from a man aged 50 to 59 with COVID-19, enrolled during active disease.

J is TRBJ2-2 and V is TRBV30; 8 bases match TRBD2. Germline loops: CDR1 GTSNPN, CDR2 SVGIG (reference sequence). The CDR3 has 14 residues. V was clipped by 3 bases and J by 1 base; unmatched bases: 1. As DNA, the CDR3 is TGTGCCTGGAGAACTAGCGGGAACACCGGGGAGCTGTTTTTT. Translating it yields CAWRTSGNTGELFF.

The V call is TRBV15, the J call TRBJ2-1; the match to TRBD2 covers 13 bases. The CDR3 extends over 14 amino acids. Per germline, CDR1 LNHNV and CDR2 YYDKDF (reference sequence). The ends lost 8 bases at V and 7 bases at J; junction bases unmatched: 5. CDR3 bases: TGTGCCACCGGTCCGGGACTAGCGGGAAATGAGCAGTTCTTC. As protein: CATGPGLAGNEQFF.

J is TRBJ2-1 and V is TRBV5-6; weak D call: TRBD1 (6 bases). The CDR3 totals 13 residues. Germline V gives CDR1 SGHDT, CDR2 YYEEEE. V was clipped by 4 bases and J by 5 bases, with 10 bases between them. In nucleotides, the CDR3 is TGTGCCAGCAGCCCTCAGGGGAACAATGAGCAGTTCTTC. Translating it yields CASSPQGNNEQFF.

As DNA, the CDR3 is TGTGCCAGCAGCTCCGGGGCAGATACGCAGTATTTT. This sequence encodes CASSSGADTQYF. This sequence joins TRBV9 and TRBJ2-3; D possibly corresponds to TRBD2 (5 bases). Germline V gene data show CDR1 as SGDLS and CDR2 as YYNGEE. V gave up 4 bases and J gave up 4 bases, with 7 bases separating them. The CDR3 sequence is 12 residues long.

The rearrangement joins TRBV30 to TRBJ2-1, with D possibly being TRBD2 (6 bases). V lost 4 bases and J lost 15, with 25 bases in between. Germline lookup yields CDR1 GTSNPN and CDR2 SVGIG (reference sequence). This CDR3 region has 14 residues. The CDR3 DNA reads as TGTGCCTGGACATCGACGGGAGCTGAATCCCTAGGGTTCTTC. It encodes CAWTSTGAESLGFF.